The next 11 T cell receptor beta chains were all read from a single sample in a study of shared clonotypes between healthy human individuals. Profiled with immunoSEQ multiplex PCR; TCRdb holds only in-frame clones, not every one. The sample contains approximately 1,500,000 clones, 96% of which appear only once. Sequencing was done on a sample of naive CD4+ T cells sorted from blood. Noted subset: CD45RA+ positively selected. Receptors originate from a man in his thirties or forties in good health.

This clone was picked up one time. The chain couples TRBV5-4 to TRBJ2-1, with D perhaps being TRBD1 or TRBD2 (5 bases each). V was pared by 7 bases and J by 5 bases, with 13 bases between. The germline gives CDR1 SGHNT, CDR2 YYREEE (reference sequence). The CDR3 spans 13 residues. The CDR3 sequence: CASGQMGHNEQFF. The CDR3 DNA is TGTGCCAGCGGACAAATGGGACACAATGAGCAGTTCTTC.

V gene TRBV15 combines with J gene TRBJ2-2; 10 bases are shared with TRBD2. The CDR3 runs 16 residues. J was trimmed by 6 bases and V by 5 bases; bases with no gene match: 9. CDR1 is LNHNV and CDR2 is YYDKDF in the germline V gene (reference sequence). The CDR3 coding sequence is TGTGCCACCAGCCGAACCGGGACTAGCGCTGCCGGGGAGCTGTTTTTT. It is translated as CATSRTGTSAAGELFF.

A note on this clone: One junction end disagrees with the germline gene, perhaps due to a read error. The chain is built from TRBV6-1 and TRBJ1-1; D not resolved. The germline V gene has CDR1 MNHNS and CDR2 SASEGT. The CDR3 has 11 residues. Here the CDR3 DNA reads TGTGCCAGCAGTGATCTTTTAAGCTTGGGCTTT. This gives the protein CASSDLLSLGF.

This clone came up once. The chain combines TRBV2 with TRBJ2-2; no clear D gene. V dropped 7 bases and J dropped 0 bases, with 15 bases sitting between them. From germline, CDR1 is SNHLY and CDR2 FYNNEI. The CDR3 has 16 residues. The CDR3 here is CASNSPPDANTGELFF. The DNA for the CDR3 is TGTGCCAGCAACTCGCCCCCAGACGCGAACACCGGGGAGCTGTTTTTT.

V gene TRBV5-4 combines with J gene TRBJ1-1; D is possibly TRBD1 (6 bases). Trimming removed 3 bases from V and 1 base from J, with 13 bases in between. The CDR3 runs to 15 residues. Looked up from germline, CDR1 is SGHNT and CDR2 is YYREEE (reference sequence). This CDR3 reads CASSSAQGWNTEAFF. The CDR3 region has the DNA TGTGCCAGCAGCTCGGCACAGGGTTGGAACACTGAAGCTTTCTTT.

The chain joins TRBV28 to TRBJ2-2, with D maybe TRBD1 (5 bases). The CDR3 covers 15 residues. The V and J ends lost 2 bases and 6 bases respectively, with 13 bases between them. In germline, CDR1 is MDHEN, CDR2 SYDVKM. The CDR3 DNA reads as TGTGCCAGCAGTTTAGTCTCCAGGGAACCCGGGGAGCTGTTTTTT. As protein: CASSLVSREPGELFF.

V gene TRBV14 combines with J gene TRBJ2-5; no clear D gene. CDR3 size: 11 residues. Germline V gene data show CDR1 as SGHDN and CDR2 as FVKESK. Deletions cut 0 bases from V and 4 bases from J, with 0 bases between. CDR3 DNA: TGTGCCAGCAGCCAAGAAGAGACCCAGTACTTC. Protein sequence: CASSQEETQYF.

The chain couples TRBV29-1 to TRBJ2-3, with no clear D. Trimming took 2 bases from V and 4 from J, leaving 7 bases between them. There are 12 residues in the CDR3. In germline, CDR1 is SQVTM, CDR2 ANQGSEA. In DNA form, the CDR3 reads TGCAGCGTTGAACATTTCCCAGATACGCAGTATTTT. Encoded protein: CSVEHFPDTQYF.

The J gene is TRBJ1-5, the V gene TRBV28; D is unresolved. The CDR3 extends over 13 amino acids. Trimming stripped 7 bases from V and 1 base from J, with 8 bases between. Germline V lookup: CDR1 MDHEN, CDR2 SYDVKM. CDR3 nucleotides: TGTGCCAGCATCCCGGGCAGCAATCAGCCCCAGCATTTT. As protein: CASIPGSNQPQHF. Full variable domain (missing parts from reference TRBV28 and TRBJ1-5): DVKVTQSSRYLVKRTGEKVFLECVQDMDHENMFWYRQDPGLGLRLIYFSYDVKMKEKGDIPEGYSVSREKKERFSLILESASTNQTSMYLCASIPGSNQPQHFGDGTRLSIL.

The J gene is TRBJ2-2, the V gene TRBV28; perhaps TRBD2 as D (6 bases). The CDR3 is 16 amino acids. The V end was cut by 6 bases, the J end by 4 bases, with 18 bases between. Germline V gene sequence: CDR1 MDHEN, CDR2 SYDVKM. The CDR3 sequence is CASRASGTGFTGELFF. The CDR3 nucleotides read TGTGCCAGCAGAGCCTCCGGGACTGGATTCACCGGGGAGCTGTTTTTT.

The chain couples TRBV5-1 to TRBJ2-1, with a tentative D call TRBD1 (6 bases). The CDR3 runs 13 residues. Germline CDR1 is SGHRS and CDR2 is YFSETQ. V lost 0 bases to trimming and J lost 9 bases, with 10 bases between them. CDR3 coding DNA: TGCGCCAGCAGCTTGGGCAGGGGTGGTGAGCAGTTCTTC. Its translation: CASSLGRGGEQFF.